The TCR beta chain under discussion was sequenced for a study of cytomegalovirus exposure and HLA in healthy donors. Notes on the study in general: It was about 150 TCR beta chains that were listed as cytomegalovirus-associated. CMV serostatus was the only immune exposure information that was available.

The CDR3 is 14 residues long. The germline V gene has CDR1 LNHDA and CDR2 SQIVND (reference sequence). V was pared by 10 bases and J by 0 bases, with 16 bases between. 60 Vbeta and 13 Jbeta primers were used in PCR. Sequencing was performed with immunoSEQ multiplex PCR; in TCRdb, only in-frame clones are kept and a portion is missing. The sample lists roughly 240,000 clones; around 84% were seen once. Concerning this clone: Its antigen is unidentified.

Sequencing used PBMCs. The source of this sequence is a girl aged 2 to 10 in good health and CMV-seronegative. The chain joins TRBV19 to TRBJ2-7; D is unclear. In DNA form, the CDR3 reads TGTGCCACCACGAGCGCGAGCCCCTCCTACGAGCAGTACTTC. This codes for CATTSASPSYEQYF.